The rows below give T cell receptor beta chains drawn from one sample of a study of neurological immune-mediated disorders. A single record per CDR3 protein comes from TCRdb applying MiXCR to the 5' RACE reads. This table has 84,000 or so distinct CDR3 sequences, over 9% appearing once. The sample consisted of PBMCs. These receptors were obtained from a middle-aged man in good health. CDR3s include the opening cysteine and the closing phenylalanine or tryptophan.

>TRBV7-3|TRBJ2-1
CASSLGTSGRSEQFF
>TRBV7-8|TRBJ1-2
CASSSVNYGYTF
>TRBV5-1|TRBJ2-3
CASSPNFPDTQYF
>TRBV28|TRBJ2-3
CASCRELGDTQYF
>TRBV12-3/TRBV12-4|TRBJ2-1
CASRPMGGISYNEQFF
>TRBV7-9|TRBJ2-2
CASSSLGLAGTGELFF
>TRBV25-1|TRBJ2-2
CASTSGGWDTGELFF
>TRBV15|TRBJ2-7
CATSREGDQYEQYF
>TRBV3-1|TRBJ2-1
CASSPDWVLSEQFF
>TRBV29-1|TRBJ1-2
CSVGVLGQPITNYGYTF
>TRBV12-3/TRBV12-4|TRBJ2-2
CASSRGSGTTNTGELFF
>TRBV5-6|TRBJ2-7
CASSPGPGGDIPSYEQYF
>TRBV7-3|TRBJ1-1
CASSLRGGITEAFF
>TRBV29-1|TRBJ2-3
CSVEKGASGDTQYF
>TRBV28|TRBJ2-7
CASRTPGPVSYEQYF
>TRBV6-5|TRBJ1-4
CASRVWGDGEKLFF
>TRBV12-3/TRBV12-4|TRBJ2-2
CASSGGLDLTGELFF
>TRBV5-6|TRBJ2-7
CASSLFSPYEQYF
>TRBV10-3|TRBJ2-1
CAIKEGREGYNEQFF
>TRBV5-1|TRBJ1-4
CASSPTGLNEKLFF
>TRBV6-5|TRBJ2-3
CASSRTRGRADTQYF
>TRBV6-2/TRBV6-3|TRBJ2-2
CASSYARNTGELFF
>TRBV20-1|TRBJ1-5
CSARGQGAIGNQPQHF
>TRBV12-3/TRBV12-4|TRBJ2-3
CASSLPREGANTQYF
>TRBV28|TRBJ2-5
CASSPWGTGEETQYF
>TRBV5-6|TRBJ2-3
CASSLEAGGRTDTQYF
>TRBV14|TRBJ2-1
CASSLGLGFGEQFF
>TRBV29-1|TRBJ2-1
CSVVPQGGGPNEQFF
>TRBV6-5|TRBJ2-1
CASRSPNEQFF
>TRBV10-3|TRBJ2-3
CAISEGLAGSTDTQYF
>TRBV3-1|TRBJ2-3
CASSQDKAGTRDSDTQYF
>TRBV7-2|TRBJ1-2
CASSLVGRQSYGYTF
>TRBV10-3|TRBJ1-2
CAIGQGFDGDYGYTF
>TRBV12-3/TRBV12-4|TRBJ1-3
CASSLTGEDSGNTIYF
>TRBV6-5|TRBJ2-7
CASGTRGDEQYF
>TRBV27|TRBJ2-1
CASSPLDRSSYNEQFF
>TRBV7-9|TRBJ1-1
CASSTLFDTEAFF
>TRBV29-1|TRBJ1-1
CSVELPGLNTEAFF
>TRBV6-5|TRBJ1-2
CASKNRDSGYTF
>TRBV29-1|TRBJ2-1
CSVEGLAQEPSYNEQFF